The source of this TCR beta chain is a study of patients and donors after allogeneic stem cell transplantation. This clonotype has more than one count but fewer than ten. Deletions cut 2 bases from V and 0 bases from J, with 15 bases between. This CDR3 comprises 18 residues. Germline assignment: CDR1 SGHRS and CDR2 YFSETQ. TCRdb independently ran MiXCR on the RT-PCR reads; one entry per CDR3 protein. The sample holds about 150,000 distinct CDR3 sequences, over 30% seen once. The sample was blood, either unsorted or a sorted T cell fraction (not recorded which). The V and J genes are TRBV5-1 and TRBJ1-6; tentatively, D is TRBD1 (6 bases). This clonotype originated in a human donor who was either an allogeneic HSCT recipient or a stem cell or donor lymphocyte infusion donor (not recorded which). It is not recorded whose cells these are; they may come from a transplant donor. CDR3 in amino acids: CASSFLDSRSSYNSPLHF. CDR3 in DNA: TGCGCCAGCAGCTTCCTGGACAGTCGGAGCTCCTATAATTCACCCCTCCACTTT.